A selection of T cell receptor beta chains follows, all from one sample in a study of identifying expanded T cells in peripheral blood. The repertoire was sequenced with immunoSEQ multiplex PCR; TCRdb's copy has only in-frame clones and lacks some. The data contain approximately 91,000 clones, 88% of them singletons. Specimen: blood. Receptors were obtained from a person aged 18 to 75 in good health. CDR3s include the opening cysteine and the closing phenylalanine or tryptophan. D genes are given only for firm matches. Expanded clones get a size class; other rows say once, few or many, or leave the size out.

j_call,v_call,clone_size,d_call,cdr3_nt,cdr3_aa
TRBJ2-3,TRBV9,once,TRBD1,TGTGCCAGCAGCCCCGACAGGGGCCACACAGATACGCAGTATTTT,CASSPDRGHTDTQYF
TRBJ1-3,TRBV4-1,.,.,TGCGCCAGCAGCCTAAACCCTGGAGGAGGGGGAGGAAACACCATATATTTT,CASSLNPGGGGGNTIYF
TRBJ2-1,TRBV5-1,.,TRBD2,TGCGCCAGCAGCTTGGCGGAACTAGCGGGAGGTGAGCAGTTCTTC,CASSLAELAGGEQFF
TRBJ2-7,TRBV2,.,TRBD2,TGTGCCAGCAGTGGATCTAGCGGGAGGGCCAAGGAGCAGTACTTC,CASSGSSGRAKEQYF
TRBJ1-3,TRBV19,.,.,TGTGCCAGTAGTATAGCTGGGTCTGGAAACACCATATATTTT,CASSIAGSGNTIYF
TRBJ1-4,TRBV4-1,.,.,TGCGCCAGCAGCTACCCGGGGGGATCTAATGAAAAACTGTTTTTT,CASSYPGGSNEKLFF
TRBJ1-5,TRBV5-1,.,TRBD1,TGCGCCAGCAGCCCGGGACAGAATAGCAATCAGCCCCAGCATTTT,CASSPGQNSNQPQHF
TRBJ2-5,TRBV7-9,.,.,TGTGCCAGCAGCTTAGACAGAATCGGGTCCACGGCCCAGTACTTC,CASSLDRIGSTAQYF
TRBJ2-2,TRBV2,.,.,TGTGCCAGCAGTGAAACGTGGAACACCGGGGAGCTGTTTTTT,CASSETWNTGELFF
TRBJ2-7,TRBV7-2,once,TRBD2,TGTGCCAGCAGCTTAGGGCGGGAGGTTGGCGAGCAGTACTTC,CASSLGREVGEQYF
TRBJ2-3,TRBV9,.,TRBD2,TGTGCCAGCAGCGTAGCGGGAGGTCGGGAGGCAGATACGCAGTATTTT,CASSVAGGREADTQYF
TRBJ1-5,TRBV19,few,.,TGTGCCAGTAGGCCCCGGGACTTTCAAAATCAGCCCCAGCATTTT,CASRPRDFQNQPQHF
TRBJ2-5,TRBV2,.,.,TGTGCCAGCAGACAGGACCAAGAGACCCAGTACTTC,CASRQDQETQYF
TRBJ1-2,TRBV2,.,.,TGTGCCAGCAGGGAGGGGGGAGGCCCCTATGGCTACACCTTC,CASREGGGPYGYTF
TRBJ2-3,TRBV9,.,.,TGTGCCAGCACCTCGGATGGGATTGAAGATACGCAGTATTTT,CASTSDGIEDTQYF
TRBJ2-3,TRBV10-1,.,TRBD2,TGCGCCAGCAGTGCGGCTAGCGGAGTCATAGATACGCAGTATTTT,CASSAASGVIDTQYF
TRBJ1-1,TRBV6-5,few,.,TGTGCCAGCAGATCGGGGGCGCGGAGCACTGAAGCTTTCTTT,CASRSGARSTEAFF
TRBJ2-1,TRBV29-1,.,.,TGCAGCTCAGCCCCCAGTCGAACGGGCAATGAGCAGTTCTTC,CSSAPSRTGNEQFF
TRBJ2-2,TRBV4-2,.,TRBD2,TGTGCCAGCAGCCAAGGAACTAGCGGGGGGGCCTTAGCCGGGGAGCTGTTTTTT,CASSQGTSGGALAGELFF
TRBJ2-5,TRBV5-4,.,TRBD2,TGTGCCAGCACCCTCCTTAGCGGGAGCTTAGGAGAGACCCAGTACTTC,CASTLLSGSLGETQYF
TRBJ2-2,TRBV15,.,TRBD1,TGTGCCACCAGCAGAGTCACCGGGACAGGGTCCGGGGAGCTGTTTTTT,CATSRVTGTGSGELFF
TRBJ2-1,TRBV7-9,.,.,TGTGCCAGCAGCTTAATGGCGGGATTCGGTGATGAGCAGTTCTTC,CASSLMAGFGDEQFF
TRBJ1-6,TRBV30,few,TRBD1,TGTGCCTGGAGCCAGGGCGGACAGGGCGCTTTTCCCCTCCACTTT,CAWSQGGQGAFPLHF
TRBJ2-2,TRBV5-6,once,.,TGTGCCAGCAGCACGTGGATCTACACCGGGGAGCTGTTTTTT,CASSTWIYTGELFF
TRBJ2-5,TRBV5-4,once,.,TGTGCCAGCAAACCGGGACTTCAAGAGACCCAGTACTTC,CASKPGLQETQYF
TRBJ2-1,TRBV7-2,once,.,TGTGCCAGCAGCTCCTCGGCTGGGGGGTTGTACAATGAGCAGTTCTTC,CASSSSAGGLYNEQFF
TRBJ2-7,TRBV5-4,.,TRBD2,TGTGCCAGCAGCGGGGGACTAGCGGCCTACGAGCAGTACTTC,CASSGGLAAYEQYF
TRBJ1-3,TRBV30,.,.,TGTGCCTGGAGTGTACGAGGGGCTAACACCATATATTTT,CAWSVRGANTIYF
TRBJ1-1,TRBV4-3,.,.,TGCGCCAGCAGCCAAGAGCAGGGGAGGAACACTGAAGCTTTCTTT,CASSQEQGRNTEAFF
TRBJ2-7,TRBV28,.,TRBD1,TGTGCCAGCAGTGCCCGGACAGGGCCAAACGAGCAGTACTTC,CASSARTGPNEQYF
TRBJ2-7,TRBV4-3,.,TRBD1,TGCGCCAGCAGCCAAATGGACAGGAGCTCCTACGAGCAGTACTTC,CASSQMDRSSYEQYF
TRBJ2-3,TRBV5-1,.,.,TGCGCCAGCAGCCCCGGGACGGATCTTAGCACAGATACGCAGTATTTT,CASSPGTDLSTDTQYF
TRBJ2-1,TRBV10-3,.,.,TGTGCCACCGACCAGGGGACGTACAATGAGCAGTTCTTC,CATDQGTYNEQFF
TRBJ1-4,TRBV4-1,.,TRBD1,TGCGCCAGCAGCCAAGGACAGGGGCCGACATCTAATGAAAAACTGTTTTTT,CASSQGQGPTSNEKLFF
TRBJ1-5,TRBV5-1,.,TRBD1,TGCGCCAGCAGCTTGGGGACAGGGGGCAATCAGCCCCAGCATTTT,CASSLGTGGNQPQHF
TRBJ2-7,TRBV27,.,.,TGTGCCAGCAGTCCTCCCCCCGTGGGGGAGAGGAGACTCGAGCAGTACTTC,CASSPPPVGERRLEQYF
TRBJ2-1,TRBV11-3,once,TRBD1,TGTGCCAGCAGCTCGGACAGGGGAGAGTACAATGAGCAGTTCTTC,CASSSDRGEYNEQFF
TRBJ1-4,TRBV6-1,once,TRBD1,TGTGCCAGCAGTCATCCCCCCAGGGGGCTTCTGTTTTTT,CASSHPPRGLLFF
TRBJ2-5,TRBV6-1,.,.,TGTGCCAGCAGTGAAGTCGAGGGGGAGGCGGAGACCCAGTACTTC,CASSEVEGEAETQYF
TRBJ2-1,TRBV20-1,.,.,TGCAGTGCTAGTTGGCGTGAGCAGTTCTTC,CSASWREQFF
TRBJ1-1,TRBV7-9,.,TRBD1,TGTGCCAGCAGCACAGGGGGCGGGGGCACTGAAGCTTTCTTT,CASSTGGGGTEAFF
TRBJ2-4,TRBV5-1,.,.,TGCGCCAGCAGCTTGAACACAGGACTAGCCAAAAACATTCAGTACTTC,CASSLNTGLAKNIQYF